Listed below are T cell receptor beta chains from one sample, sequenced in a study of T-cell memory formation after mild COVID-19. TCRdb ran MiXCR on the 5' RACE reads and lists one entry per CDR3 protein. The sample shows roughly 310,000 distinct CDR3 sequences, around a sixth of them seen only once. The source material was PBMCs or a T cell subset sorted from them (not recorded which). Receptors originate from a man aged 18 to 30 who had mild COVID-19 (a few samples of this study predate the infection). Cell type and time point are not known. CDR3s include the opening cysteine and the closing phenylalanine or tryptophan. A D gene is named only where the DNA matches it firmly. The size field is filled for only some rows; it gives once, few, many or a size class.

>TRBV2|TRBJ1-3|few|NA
TGTGCCAGCAGTCCCCTAGTGGGTGGAAACACCATATATTTT
CASSPLVGGNTIYF
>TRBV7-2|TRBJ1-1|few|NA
TGTGCCAGCAGCTTAGAGGGCAGGGCCACTGAAGCTTTCTTT
CASSLEGRATEAFF
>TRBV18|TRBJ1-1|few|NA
TGTGCCAGCTCACCCCGATTAACAACGACCGTATCACGTTGGGGCACTGAAGCTTTCTTT
CASSPRLTTTVSRWGTEAFF
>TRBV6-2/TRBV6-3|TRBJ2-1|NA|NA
TGTGCCAGCCGCCCATGGCAGTCTAGCAATGAGCAGTTCTTC
CASRPWQSSNEQFF
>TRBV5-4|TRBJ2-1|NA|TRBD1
TGTGCCAGCAGCTTCCGGGACAGGGTCCACAATGAGCAGTTCTTC
CASSFRDRVHNEQFF
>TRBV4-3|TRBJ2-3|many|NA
TGCGCCAGCAGCCATAGGGGAGACGCAGATACGCAGTATTTT
CASSHRGDADTQYF
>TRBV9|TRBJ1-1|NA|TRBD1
TGTGCCAGCAGCAGAGGGACAGGGCTAGGGACTGAAGCTTTCTTT
CASSRGTGLGTEAFF
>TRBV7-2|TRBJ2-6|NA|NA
TGTGCCAGCAGCCCCACACCCATCTCTGGGGCCAACGTCCTGACTTTC
CASSPTPISGANVLTF
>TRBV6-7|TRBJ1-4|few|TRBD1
TGTGCCCGTCGAAACCGGGACAGCCATACCCTGAGTGAAAAACTGTTTTTT
CARRNRDSHTLSEKLFF
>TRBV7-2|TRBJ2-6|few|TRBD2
TGTGCGGGCGGGGGGGGCTCTGGGGCCAACGTCCTGACTTTC
CAGGGGSGANVLTF
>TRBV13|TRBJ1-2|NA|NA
TGTGCCAGCAGGAATGAACAGTATACCTATGGCTACACCTTC
CASRNEQYTYGYTF
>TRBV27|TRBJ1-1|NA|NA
TGTGCCAGCAGTTGGGGACGAGAAGCTTTCTTT
CASSWGREAFF
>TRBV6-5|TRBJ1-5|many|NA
TGTGCCAGCAGCCCGGTCCGGGCGAGCAATCAGCCCCAGCATTTT
CASSPVRASNQPQHF
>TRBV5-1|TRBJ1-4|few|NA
TGCGCCAGCAGCTTTGAGGCTAATGAAAAACTGTTTTTT
CASSFEANEKLFF
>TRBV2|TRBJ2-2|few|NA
TGTGCCAGCAGTGAAGCGCTTCTACAGAACACCGGGGAGCTGTTTTTT
CASSEALLQNTGELFF
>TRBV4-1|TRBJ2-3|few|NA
TGCGCCAGCAGCCAAGACGCCAGTACAGATACGCAGTATTTT
CASSQDASTDTQYF
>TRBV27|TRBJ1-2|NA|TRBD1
TGTGCCAGCAGTTCCCCGGGACAGGGAACGGATGGCTACACCTTC
CASSSPGQGTDGYTF
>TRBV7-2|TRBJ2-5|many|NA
TGTGCCAGCAGCTACAGTCACATGCAAGAGACCCAGTACTTC
CASSYSHMQETQYF
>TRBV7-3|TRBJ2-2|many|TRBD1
TGTGCCAGCAGCCCGACAGGGGACACCGGGGAGCTGTTTTTT
CASSPTGDTGELFF
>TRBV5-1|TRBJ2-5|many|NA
TGTGCCAGCAGCTTCGGGGGTGGGGAGACCCAGTACTTC
CASSFGGGETQYF
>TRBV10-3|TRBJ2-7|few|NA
TGTGCCATCAGAAGGGACGGTACCTACGAGCAGTACTTC
CAIRRDGTYEQYF
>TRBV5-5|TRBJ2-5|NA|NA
TGTGCCAGCAGCGCTCTAGGTACCCAAGAGACCCAGTACTTC
CASSALGTQETQYF
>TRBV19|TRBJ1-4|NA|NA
TGTGCCAGTAGTACGGCGGGGGCGGATGAAAAACTGTTTTTT
CASSTAGADEKLFF
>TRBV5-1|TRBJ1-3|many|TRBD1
TGCGCCAGCAGCCTGAGACCTGCCGGACAGGTCGATTCTGGAAACACCATATATTTT
CASSLRPAGQVDSGNTIYF
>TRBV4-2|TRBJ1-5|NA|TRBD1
TGTGCCAGCAGCCAAGATCCAGGGGGCAGGGGTCAGCCCCAGCATTTT
CASSQDPGGRGQPQHF
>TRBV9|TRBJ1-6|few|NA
TGTGCCAGCAGCGGGACGGGAAATTCACCCCTCCACTTT
CASSGTGNSPLHF
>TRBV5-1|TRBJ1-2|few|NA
TGCGCCAGCAGCCCGGGGGGGCCAAGGGGCTACACCTTC
CASSPGGPRGYTF
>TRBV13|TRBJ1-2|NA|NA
TGTGCCAGCAGCTTAGTAATTGGGGATGGCTACACCTTC
CASSLVIGDGYTF
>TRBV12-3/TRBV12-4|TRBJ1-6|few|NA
TGTGCCAGCAGTAGCACAGGGTACTCACCCCTCCACTTT
CASSSTGYSPLHF
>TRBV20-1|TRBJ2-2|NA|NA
TGCAGTGCTCGACACCAGCGGCGAGGGAACACCGGGGAGCTGTTTTTT
CSARHQRRGNTGELFF
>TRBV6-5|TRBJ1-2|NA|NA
TGTGCCAGCAGTTACTCGAACGTTAACTATGGCTACACCTTC
CASSYSNVNYGYTF
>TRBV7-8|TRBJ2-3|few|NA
TGTGCCAGCAGCTTTAGACAGGACGGAGCTAGCACAGATACGCAGTATTTT
CASSFRQDGASTDTQYF
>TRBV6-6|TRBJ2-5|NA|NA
TGTGCCAGCACGGGCCATAAGACGACCCAGTACTTC
CASTGHKTTQYF
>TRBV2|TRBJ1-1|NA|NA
TGTGCCGGTTCAGACAGGAAGATGAACACTGAAGCTTTCTTT
CAGSDRKMNTEAFF
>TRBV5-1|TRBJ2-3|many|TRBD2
TGCGCCAGCAGCTTGTCAGTTTCGGGGGGGCCGTCAGATACGCAGTATTTT
CASSLSVSGGPSDTQYF
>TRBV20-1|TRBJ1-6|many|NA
TGCAGTGCCGTAGACAGTGCTTCACCCCTCCACTTT
CSAVDSASPLHF
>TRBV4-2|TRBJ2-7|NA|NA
TGTGCCAGCAGCCAAGAAGGTGCCTACCGAAGCTCCTACGAGCAGTACTTC
CASSQEGAYRSSYEQYF
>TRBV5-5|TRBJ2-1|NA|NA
TGTGCCAGCAGCTTGGTCGTGGGCCCCTCCTACAATGAGCAGTTCTTC
CASSLVVGPSYNEQFF
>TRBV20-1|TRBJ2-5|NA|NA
TGCAGTGCTAGAGATCCGGCTGACGGCTCCCAAGAGACCCAGTACTTC
CSARDPADGSQETQYF
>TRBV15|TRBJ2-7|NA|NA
TGTGCCACCAGCAGAGATACAGTCTACGAGCAGTACTTC
CATSRDTVYEQYF
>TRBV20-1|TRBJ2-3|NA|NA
TGCAGTGCTAGCCAGGGGGGCGGAATGAGTACGCAGTATTTT
CSASQGGGMSTQYF
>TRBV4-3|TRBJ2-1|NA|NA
TGCGCCAGCAGCCGCCTTAAGAGGGGGGCCGGCAATGAGCAGTTCTTC
CASSRLKRGAGNEQFF
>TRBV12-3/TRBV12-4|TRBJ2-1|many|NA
TGTGCCAGCAGCTATTCTGGGTCTTGGGCTCGTGGTGAGCAGTTCTTC
CASSYSGSWARGEQFF
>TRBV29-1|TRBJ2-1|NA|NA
TGCAGCGTGGCTCCCCGAGCGTTCCAAGACAATGAGCAGTTCTTC
CSVAPRAFQDNEQFF
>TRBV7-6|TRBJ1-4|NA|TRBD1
TGTGCCAGCAGCCCAAACAGGGGGGCTAATGAAAAACTGTTTTTT
CASSPNRGANEKLFF
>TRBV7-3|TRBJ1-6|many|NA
TGTGCCAGCTCGGCGCCGGGGTCACCCCTCCACTTT
CASSAPGSPLHF
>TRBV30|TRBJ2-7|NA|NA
TGTGCCTGGAAGGAGGGGAGTCTGAGCTCCTACGAGCAGTACTTC
CAWKEGSLSSYEQYF